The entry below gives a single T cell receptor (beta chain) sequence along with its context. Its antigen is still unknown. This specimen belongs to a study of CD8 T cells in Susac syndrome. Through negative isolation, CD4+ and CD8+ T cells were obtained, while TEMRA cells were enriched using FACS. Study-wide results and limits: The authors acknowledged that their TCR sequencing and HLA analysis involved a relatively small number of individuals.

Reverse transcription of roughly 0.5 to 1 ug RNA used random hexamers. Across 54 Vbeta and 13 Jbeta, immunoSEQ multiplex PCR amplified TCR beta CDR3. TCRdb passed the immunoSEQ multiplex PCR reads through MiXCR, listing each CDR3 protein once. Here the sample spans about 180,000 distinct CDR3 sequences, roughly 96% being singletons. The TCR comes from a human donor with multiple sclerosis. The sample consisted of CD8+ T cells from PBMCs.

The CDR3 loop is CASSVDLQTGRGTEAFF. CDR3 DNA sequence: TGTGCCAGCAGCGTAGATCTCCAGACAGGTCGGGGGACTGAAGCTTTCTTT. The chain joins TRBV9 to TRBJ1-1; TRBD1 might be the D (6 bases). V shed 0 bases and J shed 5 bases, with 20 bases lying between them. The CDR3 runs to 17 residues. Germline-derived CDR1 and CDR2 are SGDLS and YYNGEE.